A selection of T cell receptor beta chains follows, all from one sample in a study of cytomegalovirus exposure and HLA in healthy donors. Some clones are missing from TCRdb's copy, which holds only in-frame ones; the method was immunoSEQ multiplex PCR. The data show 130,000 or so clones, around 76% seen once. The specimen sequenced was PBMCs. These receptors were taken from a male donor in good health and CMV-seronegative. The CDR3 runs from the conserved cysteine through the conserved F or W. The D gene is left open where the match is weak. Only part of the rows carry a size: once, few, many, or a class if the clone is expanded.

TRBD2,-,TRBV9,TRBJ2-3,CASSGALAGVGDTQYF,TGTGCCAGCAGCGGTGCTCTAGCGGGAGTGGGGGATACGCAGTATTTT
-,-,TRBV29-1,TRBJ2-3,CSGRQKSTDTQYF,TGCAGCGGAAGACAGAAGAGCACAGATACGCAGTATTTT
TRBD1,-,TRBV7-8,TRBJ2-7,CASSLDRQDRGRDEQYF,TGTGCCAGCAGCTTAGACCGCCAGGACAGGGGGCGAGACGAGCAGTACTTC
-,-,TRBV15,TRBJ2-7,CATSRDFGYEQYF,TGTGCCACCAGCAGAGATTTCGGCTACGAGCAGTACTTC
TRBD1,-,TRBV7-2,TRBJ2-7,CASSFPDRGYEQYF,TGTGCCAGCAGCTTTCCGGACAGGGGGTACGAGCAGTACTTC
TRBD1,-,TRBV18,TRBJ2-7,CASSPRTGGAGKYEQYF,TGTGCCAGCTCACCAAGGACAGGGGGCGCGGGAAAGTACGAGCAGTACTTC
-,-,TRBV28,TRBJ2-3,CASSLSGLATDTQYF,TGTGCCAGCAGTTTATCGGGACTCGCCACAGATACGCAGTATTTT
TRBD1,-,TRBV6-1,TRBJ2-1,CASSERQGGQNEQFF,TGTGCCAGCAGCGAAAGACAGGGGGGCCAAAATGAGCAGTTCTTC
TRBD1,-,TRBV11-3,TRBJ2-4,CASSDRQGGKNIQYF,TGTGCCAGCAGCGACCGACAGGGCGGCAAAAACATTCAGTACTTC
-,-,TRBV27,TRBJ2-7,CASSLTVQGNKQYF,TGTGCCAGCAGTTTGACCGTACAGGGTAACAAGCAGTACTTC
TRBD2,-,TRBV14,TRBJ2-3,CASSLKTGLAGVADTQYF,TGTGCCAGCAGCCTAAAAACGGGACTAGCGGGAGTAGCAGATACGCAGTATTTT
TRBD2,-,TRBV7-6,TRBJ2-5,CASSPLAGGKETQYF,TGTGCCAGCAGCCCCCTAGCGGGAGGGAAAGAGACCCAGTACTTC
TRBD1,-,TRBV19,TRBJ1-2,CASSRGQGMYGYTF,TGTGCCAGTAGTCGAGGACAGGGAATGTATGGCTACACCTTC
TRBD1,-,TRBV4-3,TRBJ1-1,CASSPTGATEAFF,TGCGCCAGCAGCCCGACAGGGGCCACTGAAGCTTTCTTT
-,once,TRBV7-6,TRBJ2-7,CASSPGLHNYEQYF,TGTGCCAGCAGCCCAGGACTTCATAACTACGAGCAGTACTTC
TRBD1,-,TRBV7-3,TRBJ1-1,CASSSQGAGTEAFF,TGTGCCAGCAGCTCACAGGGGGCAGGGACTGAAGCTTTCTTT
-,-,TRBV5-1,TRBJ2-1,CASSRGSDNEQFF,TGCGCCAGCAGCAGGGGGAGTGACAATGAGCAGTTCTTC
TRBD2,-,TRBV7-2,TRBJ2-5,CASSPLAGRYQETQYF,TGTGCCAGCAGCCCTCTAGCGGGAAGGTACCAAGAGACCCAGTACTTC
TRBD1,-,TRBV7-8,TRBJ2-7,CASSTDRGSYEQYF,TGTGCCAGCAGCACAGACAGGGGCTCCTACGAGCAGTACTTC
TRBD2,-,TRBV4-2,TRBJ2-7,CASSHPGSGGDYEQYF,TGTGCCAGCAGCCATCCCGGGTCCGGGGGGGACTACGAGCAGTACTTC
-,-,TRBV7-8,TRBJ1-1,CASSLVQGSTEAFF,TGTGCCAGCAGCTTAGTTCAGGGGAGCACTGAAGCTTTCTTT
-,few,TRBV7-7,TRBJ2-1,CASSSGRDEQFF,TGTGCTAGCAGCTCGGGCAGGGATGAGCAGTTCTTC
-,few,TRBV5-1,TRBJ1-2,CASSLGTEDGYTF,TGCGCCAGCAGCTTGGGGACAGAGGATGGCTACACCTTC
-,few,TRBV2,TRBJ1-2,CASSEAIPTGSYGYTF,TGTGCCAGCAGTGAAGCTATTCCGACAGGTAGCTATGGCTACACCTTC
TRBD2,-,TRBV7-2,TRBJ2-2,CASSIAGTGGTGELFF,TGTGCCAGCAGCATTGCCGGGACCGGGGGGACCGGGGAGCTGTTTTTT
-,-,TRBV30,TRBJ2-6,CAWSAHSGANVLTF,TGTGCCTGGAGTGCCCACTCTGGGGCCAACGTCCTGACTTTC
TRBD2,-,TRBV5-1,TRBJ2-7,CASSLGVAGFYEQYF,TGCGCCAGCAGCTTGGGGGTAGCGGGATTTTACGAGCAGTACTTC
-,-,TRBV4-1,TRBJ2-1,CASSEGGPGSYNEQFF,TGCGCCAGCAGCGAAGGGGGGCCGGGCTCCTACAATGAGCAGTTCTTC
-,-,TRBV11-2,TRBJ2-2,CASSPGVTGSNTGELFF,TGTGCCAGCAGCCCAGGGGTAACGGGATCGAACACCGGGGAGCTGTTTTTT
-,-,TRBV30,TRBJ2-7,CAWMGGYEQYF,TGTGCCTGGATGGGGGGCTACGAGCAGTACTTC
-,-,TRBV28,TRBJ1-5,CASSYPGAGEGYQPQHF,TGTGCCAGCAGCTACCCTGGGGCAGGGGAGGGTTATCAGCCCCAGCATTTT
TRBD1,-,TRBV19,TRBJ2-4,CASSILGTGRLAIQYF,TGTGCCAGTAGTATATTGGGGACAGGGAGATTGGCCATTCAGTACTTC
TRBD2,-,TRBV7-3,TRBJ2-3,CASSFGGGGTDTQYF,TGTGCCAGCAGCTTTGGGGGAGGGGGCACAGATACGCAGTATTTT
-,few,TRBV28,TRBJ1-6,CASSLASNSPLHF,TGTGCCAGCAGTTTAGCGAGTAATTCACCCCTCCACTTT
TRBD2,-,TRBV28,TRBJ2-1,CASSLWREVYNEQFF,TGTGCCAGCAGTTTATGGCGGGAGGTATACAATGAGCAGTTCTTC
-,-,TRBV5-5,TRBJ2-7,CASSSQTGYEQYF,TGTGCCAGCAGCTCCCAGACAGGCTACGAGCAGTACTTC
-,-,TRBV29-1,TRBJ1-1,CSVGLGTEAFF,TGCAGCGTGGGGCTTGGGACTGAAGCTTTCTTT
-,-,TRBV14,TRBJ1-1,CASSPLRGTEAFF,TGTGCCAGCAGCCCCCTACGGGGCACTGAAGCTTTCTTT
-,-,TRBV6-4,TRBJ2-1,CASSVAGQPNNEQFF,TGTGCCAGCAGTGTTGCGGGACAGCCTAACAATGAGCAGTTCTTC
-,-,TRBV29-1,TRBJ2-5,CSVVQGRETQYF,TGCAGCGTCGTACAGGGTCGGGAGACCCAGTACTTC
TRBD1,-,TRBV19,TRBJ1-1,CASSRTGLSTEAFF,TGTGCCAGTAGTCGGACAGGCCTTTCGACTGAAGCTTTCTTT
-,once,TRBV7-2,TRBJ2-7,CASSTPPPSREQYF,TGTGCCAGCAGCACTCCACCCCCCTCTAGGGAGCAGTACTTC
TRBD2,-,TRBV4-1,TRBJ2-7,CASTRTSGESYEQYF,TGCGCCAGCACCAGGACTAGCGGGGAATCCTACGAGCAGTACTTC
-,-,TRBV4-1,TRBJ1-4,CASSQESIGVLEEKLFF,TGCGCCAGCAGCCAAGAAAGTATAGGAGTCCTTGAGGAAAAACTGTTTTTT
TRBD1,-,TRBV2,TRBJ1-5,CASSYFPGGEGNQPQHF,TGTGCCAGCAGTTACTTTCCAGGGGGAGAGGGCAATCAGCCCCAGCATTTT
-,once,TRBV6-5,TRBJ1-5,CASLSQAGGNQPQHF,TGTGCCAGCCTGTCTCAGGCCGGCGGCAATCAGCCCCAGCATTTT
-,-,TRBV5-4,TRBJ2-7,CATKEGGEQYF,TGTGCCACCAAGGAGGGAGGCGAGCAGTACTTC
-,-,TRBV28,TRBJ2-3,CASRDTSYTDTQYF,TGTGCCAGCAGGGACACTTCCTACACAGATACGCAGTATTTT
-,-,TRBV19,TRBJ2-4,CASTQGAKNIQYF,TGTGCCAGTACCCAGGGGGCCAAAAACATTCAGTACTTC
TRBD1,-,TRBV30,TRBJ2-7,CAWSPGTGGYYEQYF,TGTGCCTGGAGTCCGGGGACAGGGGGCTATTACGAGCAGTACTTC
TRBD1,-,TRBV9,TRBJ1-1,CASSVGGQGRTEAFF,TGTGCCAGCAGCGTGGGGGGACAGGGAAGGACTGAAGCTTTCTTT
TRBD1,-,TRBV28,TRBJ1-2,CASRRDRGLHYGYTF,TGTGCCAGCAGAAGGGACAGGGGGCTGCACTATGGCTACACCTTC
TRBD2,-,TRBV30,TRBJ2-3,CAWGRLAGLDTQYF,TGTGCCTGGGGTCGACTAGCGGGGCTAGATACGCAGTATTTT
-,-,TRBV10-3,TRBJ2-1,CAISGGLPPRTYNEQFF,TGTGCCATCAGCGGGGGACTCCCCCCAAGGACCTACAATGAGCAGTTCTTC